Listed below are T cell receptor beta chains from one sample, sequenced in a study of response to subunit inactivated influenza vaccine. MiXCR, applied by TCRdb to the RT-PCR reads, yields one record per CDR3 protein. Counted here are 600,000 to 700,000 distinct CDR3 sequences, about 14% occurring once; the ten biggest clones make up less than 9%. Sequencing was performed on PBMCs from blood, taken approximately 15 days before vaccination. The receptors were sampled from a man between 45 and 60 years old who received an inactivated influenza vaccine. The CDR3 runs from the conserved cysteine through the conserved F or W. D genes are given only for firm matches. Expanded clones get a size class; other rows say once, few or many, or leave the size out.

clone_size	v_call	d_call	j_call	cdr3_aa	cdr3_nt
few	TRBV20-1	TRBD1	TRBJ2-7	CSAHGQGVPGEQYF	TGCAGTGCCCACGGACAGGGTGTTCCGGGTGAGCAGTACTTC
few	TRBV10-3	TRBD1	TRBJ2-2	CAISDRTGGNTGELFF	TGTGCCATCAGTGACCGGACAGGGGGAAACACCGGGGAGCTGTTTTTT
few	TRBV14	-	TRBJ1-1	CASSHTGGNTEAFF	TGTGCCAGCAGCCACACAGGAGGTAACACTGAAGCTTTCTTT
-	TRBV7-3	TRBD1	TRBJ1-1	CASSLDRGSGAFF	TGTGCCAGCAGCTTAGACAGGGGAAGTGGAGCTTTCTTT
-	TRBV7-2	-	TRBJ2-5	CASSLGQRGETQYF	TGTGCCAGCAGCTTAGGACAAAGGGGGGAGACCCAGTACTTC
few	TRBV20-1	TRBD2	TRBJ2-7	CSARNPGLAGLYEQYF	TGCAGTGCTAGAAACCCGGGACTAGCGGGTCTATACGAGCAGTACTTC
once	TRBV20-1	-	TRBJ2-3	CSARHSRGDTQYF	TGCAGTGCTAGACATAGTCGAGGCGATACGCAGTATTTT
few	TRBV20-1	TRBD1	TRBJ1-5	CSAVTGALKNQPQHF	TGCAGTGCTGTGACAGGGGCCCTAAAGAATCAGCCCCAGCATTTT
few	TRBV6-2/TRBV6-3	-	TRBJ1-1	CASSVKWTMNTEAFF	TGTGCCAGCAGTGTCAAGTGGACCATGAACACTGAAGCTTTCTTT
many	TRBV7-2	-	TRBJ1-1	CASSSTSRQAFF	TGTGCCAGCAGTTCGACTTCACGACAAGCTTTCTTT
few	TRBV30	-	TRBJ2-7	CAWMRYPSYEQYF	TGTGCCTGGATGAGGTACCCCTCCTACGAGCAGTACTTC
-	TRBV20-1	TRBD1	TRBJ2-7	CSASGSRTGSSYEQYF	TGCAGTGCTAGCGGATCGCGGACAGGGAGCTCCTACGAGCAGTACTTC
few	TRBV7-2	TRBD2	TRBJ2-7	CASSTAGTSGRALNYEQYF	TGTGCCAGCAGCACAGCGGGTACTAGCGGGAGGGCCTTAAATTACGAGCAGTACTTC
-	TRBV11-2	-	TRBJ2-6	CASSIDSGANVLTF	TGTGCCAGCAGCATAGACTCTGGGGCCAACGTCCTGACTTTC
few	TRBV7-2	-	TRBJ1-2	CASSSISRDFYGYTF	TGTGCCAGCAGCTCGATCTCCAGGGACTTCTATGGCTACACCTTC
few	TRBV28	-	TRBJ2-1	CASSLWGEISYNEQFF	TGTGCCAGCAGTTTATGGGGGGAAATCTCCTACAATGAGCAGTTCTTC
-	TRBV5-6	-	TRBJ1-3	CASGQLGNTIYF	TGTGCCAGCGGGCAGTTAGGAAACACCATATATTTT
few	TRBV20-1	TRBD2	TRBJ2-1	CSASPRLAGYNEQFF	TGCAGTGCTAGTCCCCGACTAGCGGGCTACAATGAGCAGTTCTTC
few	TRBV7-9	-	TRBJ1-1	CASSGVKALNTEAFF	TGTGCCAGCAGCGGGGTCAAGGCCTTGAACACTGAAGCTTTCTTT
-	TRBV7-9	TRBD2	TRBJ2-3	CASSHLAGGPADTQYF	TGTGCCAGCAGCCACTTAGCGGGAGGGCCGGCAGATACGCAGTATTTT
many	TRBV7-2	-	TRBJ2-6	CASSLGSGSGGANVLTF	TGTGCCAGCAGCTTGGGGTCGGGGTCAGGAGGGGCCAACGTCCTGACTTTC
-	TRBV7-9	TRBD2	TRBJ2-3	CASTSNSRRETSDTQYF	TGTGCCAGCACCTCTAACTCCAGGCGGGAGACCTCAGATACGCAGTATTTT
few	TRBV5-1	TRBD2	TRBJ2-7	CASSLGRASGPPYEQYF	TGCGCCAGCAGCTTGGGGAGGGCTAGCGGTCCCCCCTACGAGCAGTACTTC
few	TRBV6-5	-	TRBJ1-2	CASSSSRGLNYGYTF	TGTGCCAGCAGTTCCTCTCGGGGCCTTAACTATGGCTACACCTTC
-	TRBV5-6	-	TRBJ1-1	CASSLLQRLTEAFF	TGTGCCAGCAGCTTACTACAGCGATTAACTGAAGCTTTCTTT
few	TRBV6-1	-	TRBJ2-2	CASRVTDTGELFF	TGTGCCAGCAGGGTGACAGACACCGGGGAGCTGTTTTTT
-	TRBV20-1	-	TRBJ2-1	CSASGQLKDEQFF	TGCAGTGCTAGTGGCCAGTTAAAGGATGAGCAGTTCTTC
few	TRBV4-3	-	TRBJ2-1	CASSQDWLRGTHEQFF	TGCGCCAGCAGCCAAGATTGGCTCCGGGGGACCCATGAGCAGTTCTTC
-	TRBV15	-	TRBJ2-7	CATSREGKPSYEQYF	TGTGCCACCAGCAGGGAGGGGAAGCCATCCTACGAGCAGTACTTC
few	TRBV20-1	TRBD1	TRBJ1-6	CSANGQGSSSLHF	TGCAGTGCTAACGGACAGGGTAGTTCTTCCCTCCACTTT